Listed here are 14 T cell receptor beta chains from one sample, sequenced in a study of blood T cell repertoires in COVID-19. Generated by immunoSEQ multiplex PCR, the TCRdb table keeps only in-frame clones and is missing some. The profile shows 150,000 to 200,000 clones, roughly 88% of them singletons. The material sequenced was PBMCs or T cells enriched from blood (not recorded which). These receptors all come from a woman aged 18 to 35 who had recovered from COVID-19.

The V gene is TRBV7-2, the J gene TRBJ2-2; D is ambiguous. Germline V lookup: CDR1 SGHTA, CDR2 FQGNSA. This CDR3 is 15 amino acids long. The V end was cut by 2 bases, the J end by 4 bases, with 11 bases between. The CDR3 sequence is CASSLRGISTGELFF. In DNA form, the CDR3 reads TGTGCCAGCAGCTTACGAGGCATCTCCACCGGGGAGCTGTTTTTT.

V is TRBV28 and J is TRBJ2-3, with a weak D call TRBD2 (6 bases). V shed 2 bases and J shed 6 bases, with 9 bases lying between them. The CDR3 totals 13 residues. The germline gives CDR1 MDHEN, CDR2 SYDVKM. In DNA form, the CDR3 reads TGTGCCAGCAGTTTAGCTGGAGGGGATACGCAGTATTTT. It encodes CASSLAGGDTQYF. Drawing the rest from reference TRBV28 and TRBJ2-3, the complete variable domain is DVKVTQSSRYLVKRTGEKVFLECVQDMDHENMFWYRQDPGLGLRLIYFSYDVKMKEKGDIPEGYSVSREKKERFSLILESASTNQTSMYLCASSLAGGDTQYFGPGTRLTVL.

CDR3: CATAGGPPYEQYF. The CDR3 DNA reads as TGTGCCACCGCCGGGGGTCCCCCTTACGAGCAGTACTTC. The J gene is TRBJ2-7, the V gene TRBV24-1; weak D call: TRBD2 (6 bases). The germline V gene has CDR1 KGHDR and CDR2 SFDVKD. The CDR3 covers 13 residues. V was shortened by 9 bases and J by 4 bases, with 15 bases between the two germline ends.

CDR3 sequence (DNA): TGTGCCAGCAGCTTGGCCCCAGCGGGGGGTCGAGAGACCCAGTACTTC. Protein sequence: CASSLAPAGGRETQYF. The chain is built from TRBV5-6 and TRBJ2-5, with 9 bases identical to TRBD2. Germline-derived CDR1 and CDR2 are SGHDT and YYEEEE. The CDR3 runs to 16 residues. J was trimmed by 4 bases and V by 0 bases; bases with no gene match: 7.

This clone occurred once. The V gene is TRBV28, the J gene TRBJ1-5, with D hard to call. From germline, CDR1 is MDHEN and CDR2 SYDVKM. Trimming stripped 2 bases from V and 1 base from J, with 6 bases between. This CDR3 spans 14 amino acids. For the CDR3, the DNA is TGTGCCAGCAGTTTACAGTTAAGCAATCAGCCCCAGCATTTT. This codes for CASSLQLSNQPQHF. The full variable domain, in which reference TRBV28 and TRBJ1-5 provide the parts outside the CDR3, is DVKVTQSSRYLVKRTGEKVFLECVQDMDHENMFWYRQDPGLGLRLIYFSYDVKMKEKGDIPEGYSVSREKKERFSLILESASTNQTSMYLCASSLQLSNQPQHFGDGTRLSIL.

This rearrangement joins TRBV27 to TRBJ1-2, with a tentative D call TRBD1 (5 bases). Trimming took 5 bases from V and 4 from J, leaving 11 bases between them. CDR1 MNHEY and CDR2 SMNVEV come from the germline V gene (reference sequence). The CDR3 spans 13 residues. The CDR3, as DNA: TGTGCCAGCAGTCTAGGGGATGGCTATGGCTACACCTTC. This encodes CASSLGDGYGYTF.

The gene calls are TRBV19 and TRBJ2-2; 7 positions agree with TRBD2. There are 19 residues in the CDR3. J was trimmed by 3 bases and V by 5 bases; bases with no gene match: 18. Germline V gene sequence: CDR1 LNHDA, CDR2 SQIVND (reference sequence). The CDR3 bases are TGTGCCAGTAGTCCGCCGCCCTCCGGGGTAGCGGGTTACACCGGGGAGCTGTTTTTT. Its protein is CASSPPPSGVAGYTGELFF.

In its sample, this clone was seen once. This sequence joins TRBV4-1 and TRBJ2-7, with 7 nucleotides matching TRBD2. Germline V gene lookup returns CDR1 MGHRA and CDR2 YSYEKL. J gave up 7 bases and V 0 bases, and 21 bases lay outside the gene matches. This CDR3 has 19 residues. The CDR3 DNA sequence: TGCGCCAGCAGCCAAGATCGCGTATCAATGGGGAGGGCCTCAAGGGAGCAGTACTTC. Amino acids: CASSQDRVSMGRASREQYF.

V gene TRBV6-5 combines with J gene TRBJ1-1; D uncertain. V was trimmed by 7 bases and J by 7 bases, leaving 13 bases between them. Germline V gives CDR1 MNHEY, CDR2 SVGAGI. The CDR3 is 12 amino acids. The CDR3 reads CASKGGRVEAFF. CDR3 in DNA: TGTGCCAGCAAAGGAGGGAGGGTTGAAGCTTTCTTT.

The chain joins TRBV19 to TRBJ1-2; perhaps TRBD1 as D (6 bases). There are 19 residues in the CDR3. Germline CDR1 and CDR2: LNHDA and SQIVND (reference sequence). Deletions cut 0 bases from V and 6 bases from J, with 26 bases between. CDR3 protein: CASSIDQGFFGGALDGYTF. The CDR3 nucleotides are TGTGCCAGTAGTATAGATCAAGGGTTTTTTGGGGGCGCACTGGATGGCTACACCTTC.

The chain recombines TRBV2 with TRBJ1-5; a weak D match, TRBD1 (5 bases). V lost 3 bases and J lost 6, with 12 bases in between. CDR3 length equals 14 residues. The germline gives CDR1 SNHLY, CDR2 FYNNEI. The CDR3 reads CASSDQVGGQPQHF. The DNA of the CDR3 is TGTGCCAGCAGTGATCAGGTGGGGGGTCAGCCCCAGCATTTT.

The chain uses TRBV27 and TRBJ1-5; TRBD1 matches at 8 bases. V was pared by 4 bases and J by 11 bases, with 13 bases of the junction left unmatched. Germline-derived CDR1 and CDR2 are MNHEY and SMNVEV (reference sequence). This CDR3 comprises 15 residues. CDR3: CASSSAGTGGLTQHF. In DNA, the CDR3 is TGTGCCAGCAGTTCCGCCGGGACAGGTGGGTTGACCCAGCATTTT.

This clone was recorded only once. This chain uses TRBV10-3 with TRBJ2-3, with 8 nucleotides matching TRBD1. The CDR3 has 15 residues. Germline V gene data show CDR1 as ENHRY and CDR2 as SYGVKD. The junction had 10 bases not matched to a gene; V was cut back by 6 bases and J by 5 bases. CDR3 DNA: TGTGCCATCAGCATCGGACAGGGAGAGGAAGATACGCAGTATTTT. Protein sequence: CAISIGQGEEDTQYF.

The V and J genes are TRBV11-2 and TRBJ2-1; TRBD2 matches at 14 bases. This CDR3 is 16 amino acids long. The germline CDR1 and CDR2 sequences are SGHAT and FQNNGV. V gave up 4 bases and J gave up 9 bases; unmatched junction bases: 8. Here the CDR3 reads CASSYGTSGRLGEQFF. CDR3 in DNA: TGTGCCAGCAGCTACGGGACTAGCGGGAGACTAGGTGAGCAGTTCTTC. Drawing the rest from reference TRBV11-2 and TRBJ2-1, the complete variable domain is EAGVAQSPRYKIIEKRQSVAFWCNPISGHATLYWYQQILGQGPKLLIQFQNNGVVDDSQLPKDRFSAERLKGVDSTLKIQPAKLEDSAVYLCASSYGTSGRLGEQFFGPGTRLTVL.